Listed below are T cell receptor beta chains from one sample, sequenced in a study of blood T cell repertoires in COVID-19. The protocol was immunoSEQ multiplex PCR, while the TCRdb copy is restricted to in-frame clones and leaves out a portion. Among 65,000 to 70,000 clones, around nine tenths were seen once, and the ten largest hold approximately 19%. Sequencing used peripheral blood. The receptor source for this set is a woman over 75 with acute or convalescent COVID-19. The CDR3 runs from the conserved cysteine through the conserved F or W. Each record gives: D gene, V gene, clone size, J gene, CDR3 DNA, CDR3 protein. A D gene is named only where the DNA matches it firmly. Clone sizes are given selectively: once, few, many, or a class where the clone is expanded.

NA	TRBV5-3	few	TRBJ2-5	TGTGCCAGAAGCTTGTACGGGGGAGCTCGGTGGGAGACCCAGTACTTC	CARSLYGGARWETQYF
TRBD1	TRBV4-1	NA	TRBJ2-7	TGCGCCAGCAGCGCTCCAGGGACAGGGGGGACATACGAGCAGTACTTC	CASSAPGTGGTYEQYF
NA	TRBV19	NA	TRBJ2-1	TGTGCCAGTAGGAGCTGGGGCGGGGAATGGAATGAGCAGTTCTTC	CASRSWGGEWNEQFF
TRBD1	TRBV3-1/TRBV3-2	NA	TRBJ1-4	TGTGCCAGCAGCCGAGGACAGGCTGAAAAACTGTTTTTT	CASSRGQAEKLFF
NA	TRBV6-5	NA	TRBJ2-3	TGTGCCAGCAGCTTAATCGTGGGACTTGCAGATACGCAGTATTTT	CASSLIVGLADTQYF
TRBD2	TRBV3-1/TRBV3-2	NA	TRBJ2-2	TGTGCCAGCAGCCAACTAAAGGGGGGACTAGCGGGAGTAGTGTCTAGGACCGGGGAGCTGTTTTTT	CASSQLKGGLAGVVSRTGELFF
NA	TRBV28	once	TRBJ1-5	TGTGCCAGCAGCTCCCCTGGGGGGGGGCCTAATCAGCCCCAGCATTTT	CASSSPGGGPNQPQHF
TRBD2	TRBV5-1	NA	TRBJ2-1	TGCGCCAGCACGGAAGCGGGGGCCTCCTACAATGAGCAGTTCTTC	CASTEAGASYNEQFF
TRBD1	TRBV5-1	NA	TRBJ2-7	TGCGCCAGCAGCTCGGAGACAGGGGGCAGGAACGAGCAGTACTTC	CASSSETGGRNEQYF
NA	TRBV20-1	NA	TRBJ1-2	TGCAGTGTTTCCGGGACATCCAGCTACACCTTC	CSVSGTSSYTF
TRBD2	TRBV27	NA	TRBJ2-2	TGTGCCAGCAGTTTGCTAGCGGGAGGTACCGGGGAGCTGTTTTTT	CASSLLAGGTGELFF
TRBD2	TRBV7-9	NA	TRBJ2-4	TGTGCCAGCAGCCCTACTAGCGGGGGGGCCTCCAAAAACATTCAGTACTTC	CASSPTSGGASKNIQYF
NA	TRBV27	NA	TRBJ2-2	TGTGCCAGCAGTTTCAAACTGGACACCGGGGAGCTGTTTTTT	CASSFKLDTGELFF
TRBD1	TRBV7-2	NA	TRBJ1-2	TGTGCCAGCAGCCCCCAGGGGGGCTTTTCTGGCTACACCTTC	CASSPQGGFSGYTF
TRBD1	TRBV7-2	NA	TRBJ1-1	TGTGCCAGCAGCCGCGTGACAGGGATGAACACTGAAGCTTTCTTT	CASSRVTGMNTEAFF
TRBD1	TRBV4-3	NA	TRBJ1-3	TGCGCCAGCAGCCAAGGGACAGGGACTGGAAACACCATATATTTT	CASSQGTGTGNTIYF
TRBD1	TRBV6-1	NA	TRBJ1-2	TGTGCCAGCAGTGAAGACAGGGGGGCCTATGGCTACACCTTC	CASSEDRGAYGYTF
NA	TRBV15	NA	TRBJ1-5	TGTGCCACCAGCAGAGATCCCACAGGGAATCAGCCCCAGCATTTT	CATSRDPTGNQPQHF
TRBD1	TRBV27	NA	TRBJ2-6	TGTGCCAGCAGTTTAATAGTCAGGGGGAGCGGGGCCAACGTCCTGACTTTC	CASSLIVRGSGANVLTF
NA	TRBV6-6	NA	TRBJ1-5	TGTGCCAGCAGTTTGGGGCCGGAGCCCCAGCATTTT	CASSLGPEPQHF
TRBD2	TRBV25-1	NA	TRBJ2-2	TGTGCCAGCAGTGGCCGACTAGCCGGAAACACCGGGGAGCTGTTTTTT	CASSGRLAGNTGELFF
NA	TRBV19	NA	TRBJ1-1	TGTGCCAGTAGTATTACCGTGACAGGGAACACTGAAGCTTTCTTT	CASSITVTGNTEAFF
NA	TRBV28	NA	TRBJ1-5	TGTGCCAGCAGTTTAAGGTGGGCGGGAGAACAGCCCCAGCATTTT	CASSLRWAGEQPQHF
NA	TRBV19	once	TRBJ2-3	TGTGCCAGTACCCAGGGCCCAGGGGGGAATTCAGATACGCAGTATTTT	CASTQGPGGNSDTQYF
TRBD1	TRBV5-1	NA	TRBJ2-6	TGCGCCAGCAGCGCCGGGACAGGGGTCTCTGGGGCCAACGTCCTGACTTTC	CASSAGTGVSGANVLTF
TRBD2	TRBV5-1	NA	TRBJ2-1	TGCGCCAGCGGGCCTACTAGCGGGTACAATGAGCAGTTCTTC	CASGPTSGYNEQFF
NA	TRBV7-8	NA	TRBJ2-5	TGTGCCAGCAGCTTCGGACAGCAAGAGACCCAGTACTTC	CASSFGQQETQYF
NA	TRBV24-1	NA	TRBJ1-3	TGTGCCACCAGTGATTCCTGGGGGGACGGAAACACCATATATTTT	CATSDSWGDGNTIYF
TRBD1	TRBV5-6	NA	TRBJ1-2	TGTGCCAGCAGCTTCGACAGGGTTTTTGGCTACACCTTC	CASSFDRVFGYTF
TRBD2	TRBV28	NA	TRBJ2-3	TGTGCCAGCAAGTGGGCGGGAGGGGGAGATACGCAGTATTTT	CASKWAGGGDTQYF
TRBD1	TRBV28	NA	TRBJ2-5	TGTGCCAGCAGTATCACCGGGACAGGGACCGAGACCCAGTACTTC	CASSITGTGTETQYF
NA	TRBV3-1/TRBV3-2	NA	TRBJ1-3	TGTGCCAGCAGCTCGGTGAAGTCTGGAAACACCATATATTTT	CASSSVKSGNTIYF
TRBD2	TRBV11-2	NA	TRBJ2-1	TGTGCCAGCAGCTTAGGATCGGGAGGGCCTGGTGAGCAGTTCTTC	CASSLGSGGPGEQFF
NA	TRBV18	once	TRBJ2-5	TGTGCCAGCGAGGAAATGGAGACCCAGTACTTC	CASEEMETQYF
TRBD2	TRBV27	once	TRBJ2-3	TGTGCCAGCGGGCCCGGGACTAGTCGGACAGATACGCAGTATTTT	CASGPGTSRTDTQYF
TRBD2	TRBV5-1	once	TRBJ2-1	TGCGCCAGCAGGCCGAGCGGGGGCCGAAACAATGAGCAGTTCTTC	CASRPSGGRNNEQFF
NA	TRBV5-6	once	TRBJ2-7	TGTGCCAGCAGCTTGTTTGGGGGGGCCTCCTACGAGCAGTACTTC	CASSLFGGASYEQYF
TRBD1	TRBV28	NA	TRBJ1-6	TGTGCCAGCAGTCCGACAGGGCCCTATTCACCCCTCCACTTT	CASSPTGPYSPLHF
TRBD1	TRBV7-2	NA	TRBJ1-2	TGTGCCAGCAGCCGTGAATCCGGGACAGTCTATATTTATGGCTACACCTTC	CASSRESGTVYIYGYTF
NA	TRBV12-3/TRBV12-4	NA	TRBJ1-4	TGTGCCAGCAGCCCGAGGGAAAAACTGTTTTTT	CASSPREKLFF
NA	TRBV27	NA	TRBJ2-1	TGTGCCAGCAGTTTATCGGGGAGTGGTGAGCAGTTCTTC	CASSLSGSGEQFF
NA	TRBV5-1	NA	TRBJ1-5	TGCGCCAGCAGCTTGGAAGGGGATAGCAATCAGCCCCAGCATTTT	CASSLEGDSNQPQHF
NA	TRBV10-3	NA	TRBJ1-1	TGTGCCATCAAGGAACCAGGGGAGAACACTGAAGCTTTCTTT	CAIKEPGENTEAFF
TRBD1	TRBV5-1	NA	TRBJ1-1	TGCGCCAGCAGCTCCCAACAGGGGACTCGTGAAGCTTTCTTT	CASSSQQGTREAFF
NA	TRBV6-5	NA	TRBJ1-2	TGTGCCAGCAGTTACAGCGGCTATGGCTACACCTTC	CASSYSGYGYTF
TRBD1	TRBV19	NA	TRBJ1-5	TGTGCCAGTAGTACTACAGGGGGGTATCAGCCCCAGCATTTT	CASSTTGGYQPQHF
NA	TRBV7-9	NA	TRBJ2-1	TGTGCCAGCAGCTTAGATCCGGCGGCGGGGTCCAGGGGGAATGAGCAGTTCTTC	CASSLDPAAGSRGNEQFF
TRBD2	TRBV6-5	few	TRBJ2-1	TGTGCCATCAACCTAGCGGGGGGCTACAATGAGCAGTTCTTC	CAINLAGGYNEQFF
TRBD1	TRBV19	NA	TRBJ1-2	TGTGCCAGTAGTCCGGGACAGGGGGCTTACAATGGCTACACCTTC	CASSPGQGAYNGYTF
TRBD1	TRBV5-1	NA	TRBJ1-6	TGCGCCAGCAGGCCTCCGGCTGGGACAGGGGAACGATCACCCCTCCACTTT	CASRPPAGTGERSPLHF
NA	TRBV6-5	NA	TRBJ2-2	TGTGCCAGCAGTTACCTCAGGACAGTTGGCACCGGGGAGCTGTTTTTT	CASSYLRTVGTGELFF
TRBD1	TRBV7-2	NA	TRBJ2-1	TGTGCCAGCAGCCCCGGCGACAGGGGGCCCGGCGGGAGAAGGGATGAGCAGTTCTTC	CASSPGDRGPGGRRDEQFF
NA	TRBV28	NA	TRBJ2-2	TGTGCCAGCAGGTCCCGGGAAGAAACCGGGGAGCTGTTTTTT	CASRSREETGELFF
NA	TRBV10-1	once	TRBJ1-2	TGCGCCAGCAGCGCCCTCCAGGGTTATGGCTACACCTTC	CASSALQGYGYTF